This T cell receptor (beta chain) was sequenced for a study of cytomegalovirus exposure and HLA in healthy donors. Study results and caveats: Through in vitro validation, a few CMV-associated chains were shown to be specific for CMV antigens. The study carried out a later analysis of TCR beta sequences. It associated about 15,000 of them with specific HLA alleles at a false discovery rate of 0.05. Most TCR sequences were rare, but some public TCRs occurred in many donors.

Turning to this clone: Its antigen is undetermined.

Healthy bone marrow donors made up the cohort. 60 Vbeta and 13 Jbeta primers were used in PCR. Clones were read by immunoSEQ multiplex PCR, and TCRdb kept only the in-frame ones, dropping some. The data show around 98,000 clones, about 81% seen once. CDR1 is LGHNT and CDR2 is FRNRAP in the germline V gene. The CDR3 contains 20 residues. V lost 0 bases, J lost 1 base, and 11 bases stayed unmatched. This clonotype was obtained from a man aged 35-49 years in good health and CMV-seronegative. The sequenced sample was PBMCs. The chain couples TRBV12-5 to TRBJ2-1; 11 nucleotides agree with TRBD2. CDR3 protein: CASGLVPAIAGGPSYNEQFF. CDR3 coding DNA: TGTGCTAGTGGTTTGGTACCGGCAATAGCGGGGGGGCCTTCCTACAATGAGCAGTTCTTC.